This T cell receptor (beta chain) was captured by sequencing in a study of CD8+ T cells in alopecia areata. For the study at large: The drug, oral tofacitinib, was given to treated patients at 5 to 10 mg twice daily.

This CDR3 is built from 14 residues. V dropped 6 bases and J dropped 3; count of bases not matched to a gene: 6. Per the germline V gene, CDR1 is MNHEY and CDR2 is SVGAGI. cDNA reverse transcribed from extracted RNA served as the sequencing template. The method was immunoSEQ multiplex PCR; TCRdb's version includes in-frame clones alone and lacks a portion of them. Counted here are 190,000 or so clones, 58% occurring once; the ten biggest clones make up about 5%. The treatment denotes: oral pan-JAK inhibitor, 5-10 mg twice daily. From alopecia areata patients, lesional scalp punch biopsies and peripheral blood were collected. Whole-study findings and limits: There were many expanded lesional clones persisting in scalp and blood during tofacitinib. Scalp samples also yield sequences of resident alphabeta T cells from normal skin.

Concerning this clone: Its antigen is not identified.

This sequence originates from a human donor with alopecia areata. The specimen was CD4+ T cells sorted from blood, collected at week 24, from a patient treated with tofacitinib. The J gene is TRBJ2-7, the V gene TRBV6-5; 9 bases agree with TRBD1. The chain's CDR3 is CASSLRDRVYEQYF. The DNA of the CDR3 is TGTGCCAGCAGCCTCCGGGACAGGGTCTACGAGCAGTACTTC.